Shown below are 20 T cell receptor beta chains from a single sample sequenced in a study of post-analysis software for immune sequencing data. Researchers reported that TCR beta cDNA libraries carried unique molecular identifiers. TCRdb itself ran the PCR reads through MiXCR, one entry per CDR3 protein. The sample consists of roughly 160,000 distinct CDR3 sequences, about 37% of them appearing once. The sequencing used blood, collected after autologous hematopoietic stem cell transplantation. The receptors were gathered from a girl aged 10-17 years with multiple sclerosis.

This sequence joins TRBV20-1 and TRBJ2-7, with 8 bases aligning to TRBD2. There are 15 residues in the CDR3. The germline gives CDR1 DFQATT, CDR2 SNEGSKA (reference sequence). With V trimmed by 2 bases and J by 2 bases, 8 bases remained unmatched. CDR3 in amino acids: CSARWPGGVPYEQYF. The DNA of the CDR3 is TGCAGTGCTAGATGGCCGGGGGGGGTGCCCTACGAGCAGTACTTC.

CDR3 in DNA: TGCGCCAGCATCTCAATGGGTAACCAAGATAGCAATCAGCCCCAGCATTTT. It specifies CASISMGNQDSNQPQHF. The chain employs TRBV5-1 and TRBJ1-5, with D unresolved. Germline V gene lookup returns CDR1 SGHRS and CDR2 YFSETQ. There are 17 residues in the CDR3. V lost 6 bases and J lost 0, with 19 bases in between.

This chain joins TRBV7-2 and TRBJ2-1; 8 bases line up with TRBD2. Germline-derived CDR1 and CDR2 are SGHTA and FQGNSA. This CDR3 spans 15 amino acids. V gave up 5 bases and J gave up 5 bases; unmatched junction bases: 8. This CDR3 is CASSLTGGRHNEQFF. In DNA, the CDR3 is TGTGCCAGCAGCCTCACGGGGGGGCGACACAATGAGCAGTTCTTC.

The gene calls are TRBV4-2 and TRBJ1-6; D is unclear. Germline lookup yields CDR1 LGHNA and CDR2 YNFKEQ. The CDR3 length is 15 residues. With 2 bases removed from V and 7 bases from J, the gap between germline ends came to 12 bases. The CDR3 is CASSQFPLGNSPLHF. In DNA, the CDR3 is TGTGCCAGCAGCCAATTTCCCCTCGGGAATTCACCCCTCCACTTT.

This clonotype was recorded many times. CDR3 loop: CASSFTNNYGYTF. CDR3 in DNA: TGTGCCAGCAGCTTCACCAATAACTATGGCTACACCTTC. The J gene is TRBJ1-2, the V gene TRBV7-9; no clear D. The germline gives CDR1 SEHNR, CDR2 FQNEAQ (reference sequence). This CDR3 is 13 amino acids long. The ends were cut back, 3 bases at V and 1 base at J, with 6 bases in the middle.

This chain connects TRBV28 to TRBJ2-1; D is uncertain. V was pared by 3 bases and J by 3 bases, with 6 bases between. Germline CDR1 is MDHEN and CDR2 is SYDVKM. The CDR3 spans 13 residues. This chain's CDR3 is CASSFARYNEQFF. In DNA, the CDR3 is TGTGCCAGCAGTTTTGCTCGCTACAATGAGCAGTTCTTC.

This clonotype was found a few times. The J gene is TRBJ2-7, the V gene TRBV12-3 or TRBV12-4; D gene unclear. The CDR3 loop spans 13 amino acids. V lost 7 bases to trimming and J lost 9 bases, with 19 bases between them. The chain's CDR3 is CASTFTDGRGQYF. As DNA, the CDR3 is TGTGCCAGCACCTTTACCGACGGCCGCGGGCAGTACTTC.

This chain links TRBV7-8 with TRBJ2-5; D possibly matches TRBD1 or TRBD2 (5 bases each). V lost 5 bases and J 3 bases, leaving 19 bases between the germline ends. The CDR3 totals 16 residues. Germline assignment: CDR1 SGHVS and CDR2 FQNEAQ. The chain's CDR3 is CASSLGARGVKETQYF. CDR3 coding DNA: TGTGCCAGCAGCCTAGGAGCGCGAGGGGTTAAAGAGACCCAGTACTTC.

The V call is TRBV5-5, the J call TRBJ2-1; D is uncertain. The germline CDR1 and CDR2 sequences are SGHKS and YYEKEE (reference sequence). This CDR3 spans 11 amino acids. V lost 2 bases, J lost 12 bases, and 9 bases lay in between. The CDR3 region is CASSLDLGQFF. CDR3 coding DNA: TGTGCCAGCAGCTTAGACCTAGGGCAGTTCTTC.

Here the CDR3 reads CASSSPTYEQYF. The CDR3 DNA sequence: TGTGCCAGCAGCTCCCCCACCTACGAGCAGTACTTC. V gene TRBV7-2 combines with J gene TRBJ2-7; D is unresolved. The CDR3 consists of 12 residues. CDR1 and CDR2 from the germline V gene are SGHTA and FQGNSA. V shed 4 bases and J shed 2 bases, with 6 bases lying between them.

This chain links TRBV6-2 or TRBV6-3 with TRBJ2-7, with 8 nucleotides matching TRBD1. The J call may be wrong; the DNA end is better matched by TRBJ2-5. CDR3 length: 16 amino acids. CDR1 MNHEY and CDR2 SVGEGT come from the germline V gene. The chain's CDR3 is CASSYNGQGHQETQYF. The CDR3 region has the DNA TGTGCCAGCAGTTACAACGGACAGGGCCACCAAGAGACCCAGTACTTC.

This clonotype appeared once. This CDR3 is CASSTTGGAKNIQYF. The CDR3 nucleotides read TGTGCCAGCAGCACGACAGGGGGCGCCAAAAACATTCAGTACTTC. The rearrangement uses TRBV7-2 and TRBJ2-4; 10 bases agree with TRBD1. Germline CDR1 SGHTA, CDR2 FQGNSA. The CDR3 consists of 15 residues. V lost 5 bases to trimming and J lost 1 base; unmatched junction nucleotides: 2.

The chain uses TRBV28 and TRBJ2-7, with D possibly being TRBD1 (6 bases). Germline V CDR1 and CDR2: MDHEN, SYDVKM. The CDR3 totals 15 residues. Trimming shortened V by 3 bases and J by 1 base, and 13 bases separated the two germline ends. CDR3 sequence (DNA): TGTGCCAGCAGTTTGTATTCGGACAGATCCTACGAGCAGTACTTC. Its protein is CASSLYSDRSYEQYF.

This chain connects TRBV29-1 to TRBJ2-1; the match to TRBD2 covers 9 bases. The CDR3 loop spans 13 amino acids. The J segment lost 6 bases and the V segment lost 3 bases, leaving 3 bases of the junction unmatched. CDR1 and CDR2 from the germline V gene are SQVTM and ANQGSEA. The CDR3 coding sequence is TGCAGCGTTGAGGGACTAGCTAGCAATGAGCAGTTCTTC. Its translation is CSVEGLASNEQFF.

The rearrangement joins TRBV7-2 to TRBJ2-7; D may match TRBD1 or TRBD2 (6 bases each). The DNA end favors TRBJ2-5, so the J call may be wrong. This CDR3 has 14 amino acids. Germline V gene sequence: CDR1 SGHTA, CDR2 FQGNSA. The CDR3 spells CASSLAQGGQTQYF. CDR3 in DNA: TGTGCCAGCAGCTTAGCGCAAGGGGGGCAGACCCAGTACTTC.

A remark on this clonotype: A read error may be the cause here, since a much bigger clone is one base away. The rearrangement uses TRBV7-8 and TRBJ2-3; 8 bases line up with TRBD1. V lost 5 bases, J lost 6 bases, and 10 bases stayed unmatched. Per germline, CDR1 SGHVS and CDR2 FQNEAQ. CDR3 size: 15 residues. For the CDR3, the DNA is TGTGCCAGCAGCCGCGGGACAGGCTGGGTCGATACGCAGTATTTT. Translated: CASSRGTGWVDTQYF.

As for this clonotype: A read error may be the cause here, since a much bigger clone is one base away. The chain employs TRBV12-3 or TRBV12-4 and TRBJ2-1; a weak D match, TRBD2 (5 bases). The CDR3 has 15 residues. The CDR3 loop is CASSFEGGPTNERFF. CDR3 nucleotide sequence: TGTGCCAGCAGTTTTGAGGGCGGGCCTACCAATGAGCGGTTCTTC.

As for this clonotype: In this CDR3 the conserved last residue, phenylalanine or tryptophan, is missing, so a read error is likely. The rearrangement uses TRBV15 and TRBJ2-5; D gene ambiguous. V lost 4 bases and J lost 2, with 8 bases in between. There are 13 residues in the CDR3. Per the germline V gene, CDR1 is LNHNV and CDR2 is YYDKDF (reference sequence). The CDR3 nucleotides are TGTGCCACCAGCAATAACTTACAAGAGACCCAGTACGTC. Translated: CATSNNLQETQYV.

In regard to this clonotype: Compared with germline, one end of the junction differs, possibly owing to a read error. The chain carries TRBV6-2 or TRBV6-3 and TRBJ2-7; D is undetermined. CDR3 length: 14 amino acids. Germline V lookup: CDR1 MNHEY, CDR2 SVGEGT. DNA for the CDR3: TGTGCCGGCAGTTACCGGGCTCAGACCTACGAGCAGTACTTC. This encodes CAGSYRAQTYEQYF.

This chain connects TRBV12-3 or TRBV12-4 to TRBJ2-1; D possibly corresponds to TRBD1 (6 bases). V lost 6 bases to trimming and J lost 3 bases, with 21 bases between them. This CDR3 comprises 17 residues. CDR3 coding DNA: TGTGCCAGCAGCCCTCTCCCGGCAGGGGCCGTCTACAATGAGCAGTTCTTC. Translating gives CASSPLPAGAVYNEQFF.